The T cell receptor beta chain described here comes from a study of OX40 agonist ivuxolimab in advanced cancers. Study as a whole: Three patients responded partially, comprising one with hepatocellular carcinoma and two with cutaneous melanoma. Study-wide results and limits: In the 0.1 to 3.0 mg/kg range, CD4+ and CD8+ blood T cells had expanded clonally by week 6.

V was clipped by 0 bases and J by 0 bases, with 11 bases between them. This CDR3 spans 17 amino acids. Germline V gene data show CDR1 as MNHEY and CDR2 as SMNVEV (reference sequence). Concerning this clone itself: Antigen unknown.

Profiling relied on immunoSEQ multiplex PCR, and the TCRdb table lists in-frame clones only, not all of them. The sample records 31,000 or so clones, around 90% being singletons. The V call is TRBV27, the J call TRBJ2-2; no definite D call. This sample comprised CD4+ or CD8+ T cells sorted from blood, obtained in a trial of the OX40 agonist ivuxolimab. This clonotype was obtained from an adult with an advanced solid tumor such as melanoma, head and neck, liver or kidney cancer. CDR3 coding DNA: TGTGCCAGCAGTTTATCCTTCGGAAACGCGAACACCGGGGAGCTGTTTTTT. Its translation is CASSLSFGNANTGELFF.